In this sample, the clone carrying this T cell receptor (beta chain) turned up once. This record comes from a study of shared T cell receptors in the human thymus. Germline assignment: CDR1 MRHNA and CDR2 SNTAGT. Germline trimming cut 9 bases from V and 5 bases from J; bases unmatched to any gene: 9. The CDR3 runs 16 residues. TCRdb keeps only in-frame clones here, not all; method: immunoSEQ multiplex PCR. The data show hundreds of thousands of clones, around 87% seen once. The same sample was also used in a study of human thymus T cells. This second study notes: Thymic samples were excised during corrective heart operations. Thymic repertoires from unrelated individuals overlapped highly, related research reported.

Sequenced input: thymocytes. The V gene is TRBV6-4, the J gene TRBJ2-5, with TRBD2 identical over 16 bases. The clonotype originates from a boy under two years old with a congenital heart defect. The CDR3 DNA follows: TGTGCCAGGCCCGGGACTAGCGGGAGGGCCCGGGAGACCCAGTACTTC. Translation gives CARPGTSGRARETQYF.